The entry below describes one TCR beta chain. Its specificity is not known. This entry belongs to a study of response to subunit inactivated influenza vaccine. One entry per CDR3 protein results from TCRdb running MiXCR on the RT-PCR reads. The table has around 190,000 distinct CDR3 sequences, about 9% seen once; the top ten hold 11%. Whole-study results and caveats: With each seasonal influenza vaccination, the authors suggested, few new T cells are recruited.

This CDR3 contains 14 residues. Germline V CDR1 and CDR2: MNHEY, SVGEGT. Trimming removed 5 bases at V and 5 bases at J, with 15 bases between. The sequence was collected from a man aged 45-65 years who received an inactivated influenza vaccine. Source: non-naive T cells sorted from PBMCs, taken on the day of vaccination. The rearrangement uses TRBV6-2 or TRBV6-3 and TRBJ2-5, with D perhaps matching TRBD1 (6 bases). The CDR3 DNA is TGTGCCAGCAGTCAACCCGGGACATGGGAGACCCAGTACTTC. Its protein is CASSQPGTWETQYF.